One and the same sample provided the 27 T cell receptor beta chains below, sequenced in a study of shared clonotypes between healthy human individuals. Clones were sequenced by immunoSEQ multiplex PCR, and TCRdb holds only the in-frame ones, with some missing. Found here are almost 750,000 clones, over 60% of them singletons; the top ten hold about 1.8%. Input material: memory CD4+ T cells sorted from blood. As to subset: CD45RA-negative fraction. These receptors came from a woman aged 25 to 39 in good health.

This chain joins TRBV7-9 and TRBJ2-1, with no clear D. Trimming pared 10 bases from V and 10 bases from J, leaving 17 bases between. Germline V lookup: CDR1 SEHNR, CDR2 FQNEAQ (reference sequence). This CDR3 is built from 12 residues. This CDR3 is CATYPELREQFF. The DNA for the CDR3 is TGTGCCACCTACCCGGAGCTTCGGGAGCAGTTCTTC.

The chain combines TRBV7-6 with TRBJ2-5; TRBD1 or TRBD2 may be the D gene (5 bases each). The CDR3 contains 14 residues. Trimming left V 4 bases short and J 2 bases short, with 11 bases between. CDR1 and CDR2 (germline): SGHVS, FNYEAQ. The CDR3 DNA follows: TGTGCCAGCAGCTCGGGGACCCGTCAAGAGACCCAGTACTTC. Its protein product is CASSSGTRQETQYF.

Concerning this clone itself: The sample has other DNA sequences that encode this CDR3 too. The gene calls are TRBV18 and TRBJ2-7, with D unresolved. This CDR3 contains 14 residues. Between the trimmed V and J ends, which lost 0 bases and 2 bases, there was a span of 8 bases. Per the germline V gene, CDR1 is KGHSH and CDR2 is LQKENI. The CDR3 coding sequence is TGTGCCAGCTCACCACCAGGTAGGGCCTACGAGCAGTACTTC. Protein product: CASSPPGRAYEQYF.

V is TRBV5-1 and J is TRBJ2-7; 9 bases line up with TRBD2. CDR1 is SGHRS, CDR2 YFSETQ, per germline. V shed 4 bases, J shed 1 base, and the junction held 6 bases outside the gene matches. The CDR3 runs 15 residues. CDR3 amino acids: CASSDGLASSYEQYF. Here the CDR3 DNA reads TGCGCCAGCAGCGACGGACTAGCGAGTTCCTACGAGCAGTACTTC.

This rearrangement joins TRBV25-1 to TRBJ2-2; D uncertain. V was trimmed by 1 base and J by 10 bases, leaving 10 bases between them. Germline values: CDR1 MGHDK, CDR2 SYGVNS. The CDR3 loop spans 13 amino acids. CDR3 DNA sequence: TGTGCCAGCAGTGAATTGGGGAAGGTGGAGCTGTTTTTT. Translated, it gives CASSELGKVELFF.

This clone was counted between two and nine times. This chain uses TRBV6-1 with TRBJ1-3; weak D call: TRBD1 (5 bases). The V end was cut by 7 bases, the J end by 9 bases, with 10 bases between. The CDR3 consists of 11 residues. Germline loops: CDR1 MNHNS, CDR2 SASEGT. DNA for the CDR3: TGTGCCAGCATCAACAGGATCACCATATATTTT. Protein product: CASINRITIYF.

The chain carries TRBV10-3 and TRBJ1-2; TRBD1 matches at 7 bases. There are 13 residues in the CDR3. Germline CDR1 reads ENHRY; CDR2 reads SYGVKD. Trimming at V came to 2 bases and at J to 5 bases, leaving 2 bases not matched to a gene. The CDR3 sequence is CAISEDRVYGYTF. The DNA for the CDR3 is TGTGCCATCAGTGAGGACAGGGTTTATGGCTACACCTTC.

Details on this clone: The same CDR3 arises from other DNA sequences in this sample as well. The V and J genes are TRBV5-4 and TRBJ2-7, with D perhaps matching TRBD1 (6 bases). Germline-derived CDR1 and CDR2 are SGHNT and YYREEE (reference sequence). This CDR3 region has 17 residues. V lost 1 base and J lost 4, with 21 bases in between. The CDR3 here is CASSLFVLEGQTYEQYF. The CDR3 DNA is TGTGCCAGCAGCTTGTTCGTGTTGGAAGGACAGACATACGAGCAGTACTTC.

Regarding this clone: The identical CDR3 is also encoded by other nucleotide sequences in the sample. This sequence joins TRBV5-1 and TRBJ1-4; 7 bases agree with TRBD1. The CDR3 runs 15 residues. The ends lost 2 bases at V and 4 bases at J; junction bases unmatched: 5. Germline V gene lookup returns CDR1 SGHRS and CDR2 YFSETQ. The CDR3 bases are TGCGCCAGCAGCTTAGGCGACAGGGATAATGAAAAACTGTTTTTT. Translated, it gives CASSLGDRDNEKLFF.

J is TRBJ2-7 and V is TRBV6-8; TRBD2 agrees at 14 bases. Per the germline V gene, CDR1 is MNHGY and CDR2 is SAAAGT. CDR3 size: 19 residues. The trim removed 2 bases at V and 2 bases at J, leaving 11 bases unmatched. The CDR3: CASSYPGETSGRGAYEQYF. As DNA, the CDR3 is TGTGCCAGCAGTTACCCTGGAGAGACTAGCGGGAGGGGGGCCTACGAGCAGTACTTC.

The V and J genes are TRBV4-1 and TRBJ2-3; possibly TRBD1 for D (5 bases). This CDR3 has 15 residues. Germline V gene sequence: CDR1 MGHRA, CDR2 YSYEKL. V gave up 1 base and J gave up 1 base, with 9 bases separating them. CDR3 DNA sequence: TGCGCCAGCAGCCAAGTGACAGCCGGCACAGATACGCAGTATTTT. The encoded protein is CASSQVTAGTDTQYF.

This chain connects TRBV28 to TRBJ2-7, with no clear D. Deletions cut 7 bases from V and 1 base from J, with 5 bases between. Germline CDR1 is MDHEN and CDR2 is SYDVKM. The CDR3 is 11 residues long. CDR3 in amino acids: CASKQSYEQYF. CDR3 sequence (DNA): TGTGCCAGCAAACAGTCCTACGAGCAGTACTTC.

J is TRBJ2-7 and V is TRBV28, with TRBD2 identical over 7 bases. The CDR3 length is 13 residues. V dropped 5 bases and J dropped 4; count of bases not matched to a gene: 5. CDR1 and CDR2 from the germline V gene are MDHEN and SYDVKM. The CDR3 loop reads CASSGRGVYEQYF. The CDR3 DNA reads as TGTGCCAGCAGTGGACGGGGGGTTTACGAGCAGTACTTC.

CDR3 loop: CASSGRDRGTEAFF. The CDR3 coding sequence is TGCGCCAGCAGCGGGCGAGACAGGGGGACTGAAGCTTTCTTT. The genes are TRBV5-1 and TRBJ1-1, with 9 bases matching TRBD1. The CDR3 runs 14 residues. CDR1 and CDR2 (germline): SGHRS, YFSETQ. V lost 4 bases and J lost 5; bases outside the gene matches: 6.

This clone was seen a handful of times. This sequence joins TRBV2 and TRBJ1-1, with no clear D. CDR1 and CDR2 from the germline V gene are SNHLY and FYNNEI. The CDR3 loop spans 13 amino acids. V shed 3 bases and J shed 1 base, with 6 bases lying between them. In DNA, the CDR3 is TGTGCCAGCAGTGATTTCGGGAACACTGAAGCTTTCTTT. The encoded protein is CASSDFGNTEAFF. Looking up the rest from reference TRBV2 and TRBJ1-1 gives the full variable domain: EPEVTQTPSHQVTQMGQEVILRCVPISNHLYFYWYRQILGQKVEFLVSFYNNEISEKSEIFDDQFSVERPDGSNFTLKIRSTKLEDSAMYFCASSDFGNTEAFFGQGTRLTVV.

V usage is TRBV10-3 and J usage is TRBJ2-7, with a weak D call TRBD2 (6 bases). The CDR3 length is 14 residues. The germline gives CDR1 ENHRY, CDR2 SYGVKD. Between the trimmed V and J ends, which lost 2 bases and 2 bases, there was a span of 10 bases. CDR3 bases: TGTGCCATCAGTGAGGCTAGCGACACCTACGAGCAGTACTTC. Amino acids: CAISEASDTYEQYF.

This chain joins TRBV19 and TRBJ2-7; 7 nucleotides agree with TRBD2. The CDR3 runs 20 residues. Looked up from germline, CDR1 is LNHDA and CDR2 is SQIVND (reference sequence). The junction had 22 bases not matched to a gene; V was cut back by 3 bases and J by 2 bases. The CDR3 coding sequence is TGTGCCAGTAGTATCTCCTCCGGGTACCCTTTTCGAGGGAGGGCCTACGAGCAGTACTTC. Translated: CASSISSGYPFRGRAYEQYF.

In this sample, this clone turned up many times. CDR3 region: CASSARTSGSGSYNEQFF. The CDR3 DNA sequence: TGTGCCAGCAGCGCGAGGACTAGCGGGAGTGGCTCCTACAATGAGCAGTTCTTC. The genes are TRBV9 and TRBJ2-1; the match to TRBD2 covers 13 bases. Unmatched junction bases numbered 6, after V lost 3 bases and J lost 0 bases. The CDR3 sequence is 18 residues long. Germline V lookup: CDR1 SGDLS, CDR2 YYNGEE.

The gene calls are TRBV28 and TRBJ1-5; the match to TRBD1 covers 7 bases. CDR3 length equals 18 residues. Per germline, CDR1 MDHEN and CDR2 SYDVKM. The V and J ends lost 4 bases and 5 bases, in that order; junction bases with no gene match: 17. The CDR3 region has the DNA TGTGCCAGCAGTTCCTCGGGACAGCCGTCTTATCGGGATCAGCCCCAGCATTTT. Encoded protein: CASSSSGQPSYRDQPQHF.

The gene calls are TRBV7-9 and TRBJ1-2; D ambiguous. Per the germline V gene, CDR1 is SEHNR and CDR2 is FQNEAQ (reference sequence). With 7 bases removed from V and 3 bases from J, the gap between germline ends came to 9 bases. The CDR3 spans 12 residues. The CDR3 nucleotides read TGTGCCAGCAACGACGTATACTATGGCTACACCTTC. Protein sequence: CASNDVYYGYTF.

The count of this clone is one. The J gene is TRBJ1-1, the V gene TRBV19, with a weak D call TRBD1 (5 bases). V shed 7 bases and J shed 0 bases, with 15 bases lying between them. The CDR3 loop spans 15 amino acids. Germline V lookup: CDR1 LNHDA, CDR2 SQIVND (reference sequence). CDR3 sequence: CASNRHGGMNTEAFF. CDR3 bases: TGTGCCAGTAACCGTCACGGGGGGATGAACACTGAAGCTTTCTTT.

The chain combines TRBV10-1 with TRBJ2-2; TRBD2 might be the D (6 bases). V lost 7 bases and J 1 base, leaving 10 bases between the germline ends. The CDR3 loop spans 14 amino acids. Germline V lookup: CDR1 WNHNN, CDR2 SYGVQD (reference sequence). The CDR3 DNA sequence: TGCGCCAGCACCCGGGAGATGAACACCGGGGAGCTGTTTTTT. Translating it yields CASTREMNTGELFF.

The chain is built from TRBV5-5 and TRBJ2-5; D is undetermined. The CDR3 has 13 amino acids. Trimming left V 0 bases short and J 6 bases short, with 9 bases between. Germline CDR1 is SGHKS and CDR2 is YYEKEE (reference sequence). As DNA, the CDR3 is TGTGCCAGCAGCTTGGAACCCCAGAAGACCCAGTACTTC. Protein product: CASSLEPQKTQYF.

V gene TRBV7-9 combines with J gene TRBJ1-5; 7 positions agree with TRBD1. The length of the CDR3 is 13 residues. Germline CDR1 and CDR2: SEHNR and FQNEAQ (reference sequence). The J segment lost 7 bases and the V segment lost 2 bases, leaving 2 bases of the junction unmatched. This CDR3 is CASSLKQGQPQHF. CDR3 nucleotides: TGTGCCAGCAGCTTAAAACAGGGGCAGCCCCAGCATTTT.

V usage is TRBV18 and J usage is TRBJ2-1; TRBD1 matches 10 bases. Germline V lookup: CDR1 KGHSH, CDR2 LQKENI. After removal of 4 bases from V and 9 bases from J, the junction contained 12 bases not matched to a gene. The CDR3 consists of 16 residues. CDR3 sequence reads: CASSLWTGGQHAEQFF. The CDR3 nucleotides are TGTGCCAGCTCACTCTGGACAGGGGGGCAGCATGCTGAGCAGTTCTTC. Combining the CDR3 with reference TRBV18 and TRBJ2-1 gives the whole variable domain NAGVMQNPRHLVRRRGQEARLRCSPMKGHSHVYWYRQLPEEGLKFMVYLQKENIIDESGMPKERFSAEFPKEGPSILRIQQVVRGDSAAYFCASSLWTGGQHAEQFFGPGTRLTVL.

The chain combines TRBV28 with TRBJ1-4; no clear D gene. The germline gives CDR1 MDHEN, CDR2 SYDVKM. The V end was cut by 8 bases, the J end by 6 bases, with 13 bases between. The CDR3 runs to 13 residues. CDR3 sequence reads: CASGEGRDEKLFF. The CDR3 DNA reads TGTGCCAGCGGCGAAGGGAGGGATGAAAAACTGTTTTTT.

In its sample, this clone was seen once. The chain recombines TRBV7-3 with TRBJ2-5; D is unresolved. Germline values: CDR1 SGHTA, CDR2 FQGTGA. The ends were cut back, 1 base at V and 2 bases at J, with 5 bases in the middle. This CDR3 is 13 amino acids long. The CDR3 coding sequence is TGTGCCAGCAGCTTAATCCGTCAAGAGACCCAGTACTTC. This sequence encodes CASSLIRQETQYF.